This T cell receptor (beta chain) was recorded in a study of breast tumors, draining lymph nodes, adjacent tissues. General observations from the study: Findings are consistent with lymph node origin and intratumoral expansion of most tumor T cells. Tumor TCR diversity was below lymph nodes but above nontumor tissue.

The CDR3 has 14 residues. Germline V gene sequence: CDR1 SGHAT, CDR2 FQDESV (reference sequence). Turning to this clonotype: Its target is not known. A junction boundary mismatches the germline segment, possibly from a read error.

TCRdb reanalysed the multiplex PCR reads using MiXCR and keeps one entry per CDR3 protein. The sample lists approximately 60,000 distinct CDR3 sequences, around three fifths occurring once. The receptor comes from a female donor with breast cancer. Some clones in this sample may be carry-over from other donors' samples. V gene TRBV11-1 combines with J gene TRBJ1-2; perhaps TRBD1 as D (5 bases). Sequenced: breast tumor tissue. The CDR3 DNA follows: TGTGCCCGCAGCTTAGGGTCAGGGAGCTATGGCTACACCTTC. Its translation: CARSLGSGSYGYTF.